A single sample gave rise to the 27 T cell receptor beta chains below, sequenced in a study of OX40 agonist ivuxolimab in advanced cancers. The assay was immunoSEQ multiplex PCR, and TCRdb's table has in-frame clones only and misses some. The sample yields 65,000 to 95,000 clones, around 91% seen once. The material was CD4+ or CD8+ T cells sorted from blood, obtained in a trial of the OX40 agonist ivuxolimab. The receptors derive from an adult with an advanced solid tumor such as melanoma, head and neck, liver or kidney cancer.

CDR3: CASSVATVLGADTQYF. CDR3 DNA: TGTGCCAGCAGCGTAGCGACTGTCCTAGGTGCAGATACGCAGTATTTT. The gene calls are TRBV9 and TRBJ2-3; no clear D. CDR3 size: 16 residues. Trimming took off 0 bases at V and 4 bases at J, with 15 bases between the two ends. CDR1 and CDR2 from the germline V gene are SGDLS and YYNGEE.

J is TRBJ2-3 and V is TRBV7-9, with D unresolved. CDR3 length: 15 residues. Germline loops: CDR1 SEHNR, CDR2 FQNEAQ (reference sequence). V shed 3 bases and J shed 1 base, with 11 bases lying between them. The CDR3 DNA reads TGTGCCAGCAGCTTCCGGACCGCCGGCACAGATACGCAGTATTTT. Protein product: CASSFRTAGTDTQYF.

The chain combines TRBV7-9 with TRBJ1-3, with D perhaps matching TRBD1 (6 bases). Between the trimmed V and J ends, which lost 8 bases and 2 bases, there was a span of 16 bases. Germline CDR1 and CDR2: SEHNR and FQNEAQ (reference sequence). This CDR3 spans 15 amino acids. CDR3 in amino acids: CASERGGMAGNTIYF. CDR3 DNA sequence: TGTGCCAGCGAGAGAGGGGGGATGGCTGGAAACACCATATATTTT. The full variable domain, its missing parts supplied by reference TRBV7-9 and TRBJ1-3, is DTGVSQNPRHKITKRGQNVTFRCDPISEHNRLYWYRQTLGQGPEFLTYFQNEAQLEKSRLLSDRFSAERPKGSFSTLEIQRTEQGDSAMYLCASERGGMAGNTIYFGEGSWLTVV.

The chain carries TRBV19 and TRBJ2-3; TRBD2 is a possible D gene (5 bases). V was clipped by 3 bases and J by 4 bases, with 26 bases between them. The V gene's germline CDR1 is LNHDA and CDR2 SQIVND (reference sequence). This CDR3 has 19 residues. CDR3 sequence: CASSIGWTLSREESDTQYF. CDR3 coding DNA: TGTGCCAGTAGTATTGGCTGGACTCTTTCCCGTGAAGAATCAGATACGCAGTATTTT.

The chain carries TRBV6-6 and TRBJ2-3; 7 bases line up with TRBD1. The CDR3 length is 14 residues. The germline V gene encodes CDR1 MNHNY and CDR2 SVGAGI (reference sequence). Trimming cost V 7 bases and J 3 bases; bases outside gene matches: 7. The CDR3 DNA is TGTGCCAGCACCGGACAGGTGGAGACAGATACGCAGTATTTT. Translating it yields CASTGQVETDTQYF.

The CDR3 coding sequence is TGTGCCAGTAGTAGGGCGGGGGGGCTTTCCTACAATGAGCAGTTCTTC. Amino acids: CASSRAGGLSYNEQFF. The chain joins TRBV19 to TRBJ2-1, with TRBD2 identical over 9 bases. The germline CDR1 and CDR2 sequences are LNHDA and SQIVND (reference sequence). The CDR3 has 16 amino acids. V lost 4 bases and J lost 1; bases outside the gene matches: 5.

The J gene is TRBJ1-1, the V gene TRBV19, with a tentative D call TRBD1 (6 bases). The CDR3 has 14 residues. V gave up 5 bases and J gave up 1 base, with 11 bases separating them. The germline CDR1 and CDR2 sequences are LNHDA and SQIVND (reference sequence). In nucleotides, the CDR3 is TGTGCCAGTAGTCCGGGACACCAGAACACTGAAGCTTTCTTT. Its translation: CASSPGHQNTEAFF.

The chain joins TRBV6-1 to TRBJ2-5; TRBD2 is a possible D gene (5 bases). The germline V and J ends were trimmed by 7 bases and 4 bases, with 10 bases remaining between them. The CDR3 covers 12 residues. Germline CDR1 MNHNS, CDR2 SASEGT. The CDR3 DNA reads TGTGCCAGCAAGGACTCTTCAGAGACCCAGTACTTC. This translates into CASKDSSETQYF.

V usage is TRBV28 and J usage is TRBJ2-3; D is unclear. This CDR3 contains 16 residues. Per the germline V gene, CDR1 is MDHEN and CDR2 is SYDVKM. V lost 2 bases to trimming and J lost 0 bases, with 12 bases between them. The CDR3 nucleotides read TGTGCCAGCAGTTTAGGTACGGGCTCGAGCACAGATACGCAGTATTTT. Translating it yields CASSLGTGSSTDTQYF.

V gene TRBV18 combines with J gene TRBJ2-4; D is undetermined. Germline CDR1 is KGHSH and CDR2 is LQKENI. V lost 0 bases, J lost 2 bases, and 8 bases lay in between. This CDR3 comprises 15 residues. The CDR3 coding sequence is TGTGCCAGCTCACCACCAGAGAGTCCCAAAAACATTCAGTACTTC. Encoded protein: CASSPPESPKNIQYF. The full variable domain, completed using reference TRBV18 and TRBJ2-4, is NAGVMQNPRHLVRRRGQEARLRCSPMKGHSHVYWYRQLPEEGLKFMVYLQKENIIDESGMPKERFSAEFPKEGPSILRIQQVVRGDSAAYFCASSPPESPKNIQYFGAGTRLSVL.

The V gene is TRBV29-1, the J gene TRBJ2-2, with no clear D. This CDR3 is 14 amino acids long. The V and J ends lost 8 bases and 2 bases respectively, with 15 bases between them. CDR1 is SQVTM, CDR2 ANQGSEA, per germline. CDR3 protein: CSIRSHTNTGELFF. Written as DNA, the CDR3 is TGCAGCATTAGGTCCCACACAAACACCGGGGAGCTGTTTTTT.

The chain is built from TRBV15 and TRBJ1-1, with 9 positions matching TRBD1. The CDR3 has 14 residues. From germline, CDR1 is LNHNV and CDR2 YYDKDF (reference sequence). Losses at the gene ends were 3 bases for V and 6 bases for J; bases not matched to a gene: 5. This chain's CDR3 is CATSRGTGNAEAFF. The CDR3 bases are TGTGCCACCAGCAGGGGGACAGGGAATGCTGAAGCTTTCTTT.

This clone occurred once. The chain combines TRBV6-6 with TRBJ1-1; TRBD1 matches 9 bases. The CDR3 has 14 residues. V was pared by 6 bases and J by 10 bases, with 12 bases of the junction left unmatched. The germline CDR1 and CDR2 sequences are MNHNY and SVGAGI (reference sequence). CDR3 DNA: TGTGCCAGCAGACATCTTACAGGGGGCGGTGGAGCTTTCTTT. This gives the protein CASRHLTGGGGAFF.

This chain connects TRBV5-1 to TRBJ2-2, with D uncertain. Trimming stripped 2 bases from V and 6 bases from J, with 14 bases between. The CDR3 runs 15 residues. Germline V CDR1 and CDR2: SGHRS, YFSETQ. CDR3 coding DNA: TGCGCCAGCAGCTTAACTCTTGAAAAGGCCGGGGAGCTGTTTTTT. This gives the protein CASSLTLEKAGELFF.

This chain links TRBV5-4 with TRBJ1-1; D is undetermined. This CDR3 is built from 14 residues. Trimming left V 2 bases short and J 1 base short, with 9 bases between. Germline loops: CDR1 SGHNT, CDR2 YYREEE (reference sequence). In DNA form, the CDR3 reads TGTGCCAGCAGCTTTTCAACGGAGAACACTGAAGCTTTCTTT. Translated: CASSFSTENTEAFF.

This sequence joins TRBV19 and TRBJ2-1, with D possibly TRBD2 on 6 matching bases. Germline V CDR1 and CDR2: LNHDA, SQIVND (reference sequence). Trimming removed 8 bases from V and 6 bases from J, with 14 bases in between. The CDR3 totals 13 residues. This chain's CDR3 is CASSNGRVNEQFF. The DNA of the CDR3 is TGTGCCAGTTCCAACGGGAGAGTCAATGAGCAGTTCTTC.

The gene calls are TRBV30 and TRBJ2-7; D uncertain. Germline V CDR1 and CDR2: GTSNPN, SVGIG (reference sequence). The CDR3 has 12 residues. Trimming pared 3 bases from V and 2 bases from J, leaving 8 bases between. The CDR3 bases are TGTGCCTGGAGGGTGACGACCTACGAGCAGTACTTC. It yields the protein CAWRVTTYEQYF. The whole variable domain, filled in from reference TRBV30 and TRBJ2-7, reads SQTIHQWPATLVQPVGSPLSLECTVEGTSNPNLYWYRQAAGRGLQLLFYSVGIGQISSEVPQNLSASRPQDRQFILSSKKLLLSDSGFYLCAWRVTTYEQYFGPGTRLTVT.

The chain combines TRBV19 with TRBJ1-3; no clear D gene. The CDR3 runs 13 residues. V was trimmed by 6 bases and J by 8 bases, leaving 14 bases between them. Per the germline V gene, CDR1 is LNHDA and CDR2 is SQIVND (reference sequence). CDR3 residues: CASRRGSVDTIYF. DNA of the CDR3: TGTGCCAGTAGGCGGGGAAGTGTGGACACCATATATTTT.

The V and J genes are TRBV28 and TRBJ1-2, with 8 positions matching TRBD1. Germline CDR1 MDHEN, CDR2 SYDVKM. J gave up 3 bases and V 3 bases, and 6 bases lay outside the gene matches. CDR3 length equals 15 residues. CDR3 sequence: CASSLATGGYYGYTF. The DNA of the CDR3 is TGTGCCAGCAGTTTGGCTACAGGGGGATACTATGGCTACACCTTC.

The chain is built from TRBV5-1 and TRBJ2-1; tentatively, D is TRBD1 (6 bases). Germline CDR1 SGHRS, CDR2 YFSETQ. V was shortened by 4 bases and J by 8 bases, with 19 bases between the two germline ends. The CDR3 runs to 15 residues. CDR3 protein: CASSARGGGADEQFF. DNA for the CDR3: TGCGCCAGCAGCGCCCGTGGTGGGGGCGCCGATGAGCAGTTCTTC.

V usage is TRBV27 and J usage is TRBJ1-1, with D possibly TRBD1 on 5 matching bases. Germline-derived CDR1 and CDR2 are MNHEY and SMNVEV (reference sequence). The CDR3 loop spans 13 amino acids. With 8 bases removed from V and 7 bases from J, the gap between germline ends came to 17 bases. CDR3 DNA: TGTGCCAGCCGACGAGGGACGGTCGGTGAAGCTTTCTTT. Its translation is CASRRGTVGEAFF.

The chain carries TRBV7-9 and TRBJ2-3; tentative D call: TRBD2 (7 bases). Trimming left V 0 bases short and J 8 bases short, with 9 bases between. The CDR3 sequence is 13 residues long. Germline loops: CDR1 SEHNR, CDR2 FQNEAQ (reference sequence). CDR3 in DNA: TGTGCCAGCAGCTTAGCGGGGGGGCGTACGCAGTATTTT. It encodes CASSLAGGRTQYF.

The J gene is TRBJ1-5, the V gene TRBV6-1; D perhaps matches TRBD1 (6 bases). The CDR3 consists of 15 residues. Trimming took off 4 bases at V and 2 bases at J, with 12 bases between the two ends. Germline CDR1 is MNHNS and CDR2 is SASEGT. The CDR3 nucleotides read TGTGCCAGCAGTGTTCTCAGGGGAGGCAATCAGCCCCAGCATTTT. Its translation is CASSVLRGGNQPQHF.

This clone showed up just once. The rearrangement links TRBV19 to TRBJ2-7, with TRBD2 matching over 9 bases. The CDR3 runs 15 residues. V dropped 6 bases and J dropped 2; count of bases not matched to a gene: 8. In germline, CDR1 is LNHDA, CDR2 SQIVND (reference sequence). The CDR3 is CASSSSGGGAYEQYF. The DNA for the CDR3 is TGTGCCAGTAGCAGTAGTGGCGGGGGGGCCTACGAGCAGTACTTC.

This sequence joins TRBV11-3 and TRBJ1-1; D not resolved. Trimming shortened V by 4 bases and J by 1 base, and 7 bases separated the two germline ends. The CDR3 loop spans 13 amino acids. Germline values: CDR1 SGHNT, CDR2 YENEEA. CDR3 sequence: CASSYQRNTEAFF. CDR3 DNA sequence: TGTGCCAGCAGCTATCAGAGGAACACTGAAGCTTTCTTT. The full variable domain, its missing parts supplied by reference TRBV11-3 and TRBJ1-1, is EAGVVQSPRYKIIEKKQPVAFWCNPISGHNTLYWYLQNLGQGPELLIRYENEEAVDDSQLPKDRFSAERLKGVDSTLKIQPAELGDSAVYLCASSYQRNTEAFFGQGTRLTVV.

The genes are TRBV11-2 and TRBJ2-5, with D unresolved. V lost 2 bases and J 3 bases, leaving 4 bases between the germline ends. CDR1 is SGHAT and CDR2 is FQNNGV in the germline V gene. The CDR3 extends over 12 amino acids. CDR3 amino acids: CASSLTEETQYF. In nucleotides, the CDR3 is TGTGCCAGCAGCTTAACAGAAGAGACCCAGTACTTC.

The chain joins TRBV11-2 to TRBJ2-5; D remains ambiguous. Matching the DNA end better, TRBJ2-7 makes the J call doubtful. From germline, CDR1 is SGHAT and CDR2 FQNNGV. This CDR3 is 11 amino acids long. In nucleotides, the CDR3 is TGTGCCAGCAGCAACTACTACGAGCAGTACTTC. Translation: CASSNYYEQYF.